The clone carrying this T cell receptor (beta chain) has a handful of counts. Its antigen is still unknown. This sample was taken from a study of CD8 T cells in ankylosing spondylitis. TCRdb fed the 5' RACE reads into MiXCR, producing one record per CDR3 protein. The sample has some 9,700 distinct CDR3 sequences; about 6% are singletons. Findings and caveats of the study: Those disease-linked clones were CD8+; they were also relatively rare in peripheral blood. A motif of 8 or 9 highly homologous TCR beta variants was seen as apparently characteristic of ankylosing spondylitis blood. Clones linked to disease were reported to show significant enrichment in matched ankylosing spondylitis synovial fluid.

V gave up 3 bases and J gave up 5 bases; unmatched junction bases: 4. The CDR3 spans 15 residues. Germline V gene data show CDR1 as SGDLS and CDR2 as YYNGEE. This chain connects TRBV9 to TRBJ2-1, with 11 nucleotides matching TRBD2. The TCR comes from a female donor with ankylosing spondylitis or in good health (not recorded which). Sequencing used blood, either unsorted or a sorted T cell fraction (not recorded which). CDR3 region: CASSEEGLADNEQFF. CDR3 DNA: TGTGCCAGCAGCGAGGAGGGACTAGCGGACAATGAGCAGTTCTTC.